This TCR beta chain was found in a study of PD-1 blockade in mismatch repair-deficient tumors. TCRdb keeps only in-frame clones here, not all; method: immunoSEQ multiplex PCR. In the table there are tens of thousands of clones, about 80% of which are singletons. Trimming took 4 bases from V and 6 from J; bases not matched to a gene: 17. Germline V gene sequence: CDR1 LNHDA, CDR2 SQIVND (reference sequence). The CDR3 spans 18 residues. The sequence was obtained from an adult with mismatch repair-deficient cancer. The V call is TRBV19, the J call TRBJ2-1; TRBD2 matches 8 bases. This specimen was peripheral blood, taken 4 weeks after starting pembrolizumab. The CDR3 coding sequence is TGTGCCAGTAGTAGCGGGGTAGCGGGAAGGATTTTAAGCAATGAGCAGTTCTTC. Translation gives CASSSGVAGRILSNEQFF.